These 2 T cell receptor beta chains share one sample of origin, sequenced in a study of blood T cell repertoires in COVID-19. The data were produced by immunoSEQ multiplex PCR, yet TCRdb's version contains in-frame clones alone and is incomplete. The sample holds around 25,000 clones; around nine tenths are singletons and the top ten take 5% to 6%. Specimen: peripheral blood. These receptors were taken from a man aged 50 to 59 with active COVID-19.

The chain has TRBV5-8 and TRBJ2-7; D not resolved. Trimming took 1 base from V and 0 from J, leaving 8 bases between them. The CDR3 has 14 residues. Germline CDR1 reads SGHTS; CDR2 reads YDEGEE. DNA of the CDR3: TGTGCCAGCAGCTTGAGAGCTCCCTCCTACGAGCAGTACTTC. It encodes CASSLRAPSYEQYF. Full variable domain (rest looked up from reference TRBV5-8 and TRBJ2-7): EAGVTQSPTHLIKTRGQQATLRCSPISGHTSVYWYQQALGLGLQFLLWYDEGEERNRGNFPPRFSGRQFPNYSSELNVNALELEDSALYLCASSLRAPSYEQYFGPGTRLTVT.

The V call is TRBV6-1, the J call TRBJ2-3; 9 bases fit TRBD2. V gave up 1 base and J gave up 2 bases; unmatched junction bases: 4. Germline CDR1 MNHNS, CDR2 SASEGT. CDR3 length: 16 residues. CDR3 nucleotides: TGTGCCAGCAGTGAAGGGGCGGGAGGGGCCACAGATACGCAGTATTTT. Translating it yields CASSEGAGGATDTQYF.